Presented here are 24 T cell receptor beta chains from one specimen sequenced in a study of radiotherapy plus CTLA-4 blockade in lung cancer. Profiled with immunoSEQ multiplex PCR; TCRdb holds only in-frame clones, not every one. The repertoire has some 30,000 clones, 75% of them found once; the top ten carry 11% to 15%. This sample comprised peripheral blood, obtained from a patient treated with radiotherapy plus ipilimumab. The receptors were sampled from a human donor with non-small cell lung cancer that progressed on radiotherapy plus ipilimumab.

This clone was detected a few times. The J gene is TRBJ1-3, the V gene TRBV7-9, with TRBD1 matching over 7 bases. CDR3 length: 16 residues. Trimming cost V 4 bases and J 0 bases; bases outside gene matches: 6. Germline V lookup: CDR1 SEHNR, CDR2 FQNEAQ (reference sequence). CDR3: CASSSDRTASGNTIYF. For the CDR3, the DNA is TGTGCCAGCAGCTCGGACAGGACAGCCTCTGGAAACACCATATATTTT. The full variable domain, with the rest looked up from reference TRBV7-9 and TRBJ1-3, is DTGVSQNPRHKITKRGQNVTFRCDPISEHNRLYWYRQTLGQGPEFLTYFQNEAQLEKSRLLSDRFSAERPKGSFSTLEIQRTEQGDSAMYLCASSSDRTASGNTIYFGEGSWLTVV.

The genes are TRBV2 and TRBJ1-2; possible D gene TRBD1, 5 bases. CDR1 and CDR2 from the germline V gene are SNHLY and FYNNEI. The CDR3 length is 13 residues. Deletions cut 7 bases from V and 3 bases from J, with 12 bases between. This CDR3 reads CASTPQQDYGYTF. Written as DNA, the CDR3 is TGTGCCAGCACCCCTCAACAGGACTATGGCTACACCTTC.

V usage is TRBV5-1 and J usage is TRBJ2-5; D ambiguous. With 2 bases removed from V and 5 bases from J, the gap between germline ends came to 7 bases. The CDR3 consists of 12 residues. The germline V gene encodes CDR1 SGHRS and CDR2 YFSETQ. CDR3 sequence: CASSFFRETQYF. The CDR3 DNA reads as TGCGCCAGCAGCTTCTTCAGGGAGACCCAGTACTTC.

A single count supports this clone. The chain has TRBV4-1 and TRBJ1-2, with D perhaps matching TRBD1 (5 bases). The germline V and J ends were trimmed by 1 base and 5 bases, with 14 bases remaining between them. Germline assignment: CDR1 MGHRA and CDR2 YSYEKL. The length of the CDR3 is 15 residues. CDR3 coding DNA: TGCGCCAGCAGCCAAGTATCAGGGATGGGGTATGGCTACACCTTC. Amino acid sequence: CASSQVSGMGYGYTF.

To note about this clone: The germline gene is not matched at one end of the junction; a read error may be the cause. This rearrangement joins TRBV28 to TRBJ2-1, with D perhaps TRBD1 (5 bases). The germline gives CDR1 MDHEN, CDR2 SYDVKM. The CDR3 has 14 residues. Here the CDR3 reads CASNLGVDGNEQFF. The CDR3 DNA follows: TGTGCCAGCAATTTAGGGGTAGATGGCAATGAGCAGTTCTTC. Combining the CDR3 with reference TRBV28 and TRBJ2-1 gives the whole variable domain DVKVTQSSRYLVKRTGEKVFLECVQDMDHENMFWYRQDPGLGLRLIYFSYDVKMKEKGDIPEGYSVSREKKERFSLILESASTNQTSMYLCASNLGVDGNEQFFGPGTRLTVL.

This clone was detected a few times. The chain joins TRBV30 to TRBJ2-3, with D possibly being TRBD1 (6 bases). V was cut by 0 bases and J by 0 bases, with 13 bases left in between. CDR1 and CDR2 from the germline V gene are GTSNPN and SVGIG (reference sequence). The CDR3 contains 16 residues. The CDR3 DNA follows: TGTGCCTGGAGTGTACCGGGACAAACAAGCACAGATACGCAGTATTTT. Translation gives CAWSVPGQTSTDTQYF.

This clone was found a few times. The chain carries TRBV29-1 and TRBJ2-1; D may be TRBD2 (6 bases). This CDR3 contains 17 residues. The V and J ends lost 7 bases and 0 bases respectively, with 22 bases between them. Per germline, CDR1 SQVTM and CDR2 ANQGSEA. The CDR3 bases are TGCAGCGGTGGAGGGTCCTCTCGGGGTAGCTCCTACAATGAGCAGTTCTTC. It yields the protein CSGGGSSRGSSYNEQFF.

The genes are TRBV2 and TRBJ2-1, with unresolved D. Trimming took 6 bases from V and 7 from J, leaving 19 bases between them. The V gene's germline CDR1 is SNHLY and CDR2 FYNNEI. The CDR3 is made up of 15 amino acids. For the CDR3, the DNA is TGTGCCAGCAGCTACAGTTCCTGGGGTAGAAATGAGCAGTTCTTC. It translates to CASSYSSWGRNEQFF.

The V and J genes are TRBV7-6 and TRBJ1-5; 7 bases are a match to TRBD1. V lost 1 base to trimming and J lost 7 bases; unmatched junction nucleotides: 7. Germline CDR1 is SGHVS and CDR2 is FNYEAQ. CDR3 length equals 15 residues. DNA of the CDR3: TGTGCCAGCAGCTTAGGACAGGGCGGTCAGCAGCCCCAGCATTTT. It yields the protein CASSLGQGGQQPQHF.

This chain links TRBV9 with TRBJ2-1, with D possibly TRBD2 on 6 matching bases. The CDR3 is 15 residues long. Between the trimmed V and J ends, which lost 0 bases and 2 bases, there was a span of 9 bases. Germline V lookup: CDR1 SGDLS, CDR2 YYNGEE. CDR3 in amino acids: CASSVAGEPYNEQFF. Here the CDR3 DNA reads TGTGCCAGCAGCGTAGCGGGAGAGCCCTACAATGAGCAGTTCTTC.

In DNA, the CDR3 is TGTGCCAGCAGCGTAGGCGGGGTGAGTGACTATGGCTACACCTTC. Its translation is CASSVGGVSDYGYTF. The J gene is TRBJ1-2, the V gene TRBV9; D is undetermined. From germline, CDR1 is SGDLS and CDR2 YYNGEE. Trimming shortened V by 0 bases and J by 3 bases, and 12 bases separated the two germline ends. The CDR3 has 15 amino acids.

This chain joins TRBV18 and TRBJ2-2; no clear D. Deletions cut 1 base from V and 9 bases from J, with 9 bases between. CDR3 size: 13 residues. Germline V gene sequence: CDR1 KGHSH, CDR2 LQKENI. The CDR3 reads CASSPQRARELFF. CDR3 nucleotides: TGTGCCAGCTCACCACAAAGGGCGAGGGAGCTGTTTTTT. Filled out from reference TRBV18 and TRBJ2-2, the complete variable domain reads NAGVMQNPRHLVRRRGQEARLRCSPMKGHSHVYWYRQLPEEGLKFMVYLQKENIIDESGMPKERFSAEFPKEGPSILRIQQVVRGDSAAYFCASSPQRARELFFGEGSRLTVL.

This clone was detected only once. This chain connects TRBV29-1 to TRBJ1-4; D perhaps matches TRBD1 (6 bases). The V gene's germline CDR1 is SQVTM and CDR2 ANQGSEA. Trimming pared 7 bases from V and 7 bases from J, leaving 13 bases between. The CDR3 is made up of 12 amino acids. CDR3 region: CSAEGGGEKLFF. CDR3 nucleotide sequence: TGCAGCGCAGAGGGGGGGGGTGAAAAACTGTTTTTT.

The V call is TRBV7-9, the J call TRBJ1-1; a possible D gene is TRBD1 (6 bases). The CDR3 spans 15 residues. CDR1 and CDR2 (germline): SEHNR, FQNEAQ (reference sequence). The V and J ends lost 3 bases and 2 bases respectively, with 13 bases between them. DNA of the CDR3: TGTGCCAGCAGCTTCGACCAGGGGAAAAACACTGAAGCTTTCTTT. Amino acids: CASSFDQGKNTEAFF.

V usage is TRBV27 and J usage is TRBJ1-5; the D gene is possibly TRBD1 (5 bases). The CDR3 is made up of 13 amino acids. Trimming removed 7 bases from V and 4 bases from J, with 11 bases in between. The germline V gene has CDR1 MNHEY and CDR2 SMNVEV (reference sequence). The CDR3 loop is CASTLGGNQPQHF. The CDR3 coding sequence is TGTGCCAGCACCCTTGGGGGAAATCAGCCCCAGCATTTT.

The CDR3 sequence: CASSSGTGGRNYYEQYF. The CDR3 DNA follows: TGTGCCAGTAGTTCCGGGACAGGGGGCAGGAATTACTACGAGCAGTACTTC. The V and J genes are TRBV19 and TRBJ2-7; 12 nucleotides align to TRBD1. This CDR3 is 17 amino acids long. Looked up from germline, CDR1 is LNHDA and CDR2 is SQIVND (reference sequence). After removal of 5 bases from V and 3 bases from J, the junction contained 11 bases not matched to a gene.

V gene TRBV5-1 combines with J gene TRBJ1-1; D perhaps matches TRBD1 (6 bases). The germline V and J ends were trimmed by 0 bases and 5 bases, with 17 bases remaining between them. The CDR3 spans 16 residues. Germline CDR1 is SGHRS and CDR2 is YFSETQ. The CDR3 coding sequence is TGCGCCAGCAGCTTGGAGATACAGGGAGGAGGTACTGAAGCTTTCTTT. It specifies CASSLEIQGGGTEAFF.

With regard to this clone: One end of the junction does not line up with germline, which may come from a read error. The rearrangement links TRBV7-7 to TRBJ2-1; 14 bases align to TRBD2. CDR1 and CDR2 (germline): SSHAT, FNYEAQ (reference sequence). The CDR3 loop spans 16 amino acids. CDR3 sequence: CASSLGVGLAGDEQFF. DNA of the CDR3: TGTGCTAGCAGCTTAGGTGTGGGACTAGCGGGAGATGAGCAGTTCTTC.

Comments on this clone: The sample has other DNA sequences that encode this CDR3 too. The gene calls are TRBV9 and TRBJ2-2, with D unclear. The germline V gene encodes CDR1 SGDLS and CDR2 YYNGEE. The ends were cut back, 1 base at V and 2 bases at J, with 9 bases in the middle. This CDR3 comprises 15 residues. CDR3 protein: CASSVSGSNTGELFF. CDR3 nucleotides: TGTGCCAGCAGCGTATCTGGGTCAAACACCGGGGAGCTGTTTTTT.

The J gene is TRBJ1-6, the V gene TRBV9, with D unclear. The CDR3 runs to 13 residues. Germline loops: CDR1 SGDLS, CDR2 YYNGEE. V shed 0 bases and J shed 7 bases, with 5 bases lying between them. CDR3 sequence: CASSVGGNSPLHF. The CDR3 DNA follows: TGTGCCAGCAGCGTAGGCGGAAATTCACCCCTCCACTTT.

The chain employs TRBV4-1 and TRBJ1-2, with 9 bases that match TRBD1. Germline V gene sequence: CDR1 MGHRA, CDR2 YSYEKL. Trimming removed 4 bases from V and 6 bases from J; junction bases left unmatched: 12. The CDR3 runs 16 residues. CDR3 nucleotides: TGCGCCAGCAGCCTAGGGACAGGGACCTCTCTCGATGGCTACACCTTC. Encoded protein: CASSLGTGTSLDGYTF.

The rearrangement joins TRBV15 to TRBJ2-5; D possibly corresponds to TRBD1 (6 bases). Germline assignment: CDR1 LNHNV and CDR2 YYDKDF (reference sequence). V lost 0 bases, J lost 4 bases, and 18 bases lay in between. The CDR3 extends over 17 amino acids. CDR3 loop: CATSRDGPGQGRETQYF. In nucleotides, the CDR3 is TGTGCCACCAGCAGAGACGGCCCGGGCCAGGGGAGAGAGACCCAGTACTTC.

The CDR3 is CASLDLAGGSDTQYF. In DNA, the CDR3 is TGTGCCAGCCTGGACCTAGCGGGGGGTTCGGATACGCAGTATTTT. The rearrangement links TRBV6-1 to TRBJ2-3; 11 positions agree with TRBD2. CDR3 size: 15 residues. CDR1 and CDR2 (germline): MNHNS, SASEGT. V trimming: 8 bases; J trimming: 6 bases; junction bases outside the gene matches: 10.

This clone has just a few counts. The genes are TRBV12-1 and TRBJ2-7; TRBD2 is the table's D call, not checked against the DNA. TRBV12-1 is a pseudogene. The CDR3 is 15 amino acids. CDR3 nucleotides: TGTGCCAGCACCTCGTGGGAGCTCGGTGCCTACGAGCAGTACTTC. Translation gives CASTSWELGAYEQYF.